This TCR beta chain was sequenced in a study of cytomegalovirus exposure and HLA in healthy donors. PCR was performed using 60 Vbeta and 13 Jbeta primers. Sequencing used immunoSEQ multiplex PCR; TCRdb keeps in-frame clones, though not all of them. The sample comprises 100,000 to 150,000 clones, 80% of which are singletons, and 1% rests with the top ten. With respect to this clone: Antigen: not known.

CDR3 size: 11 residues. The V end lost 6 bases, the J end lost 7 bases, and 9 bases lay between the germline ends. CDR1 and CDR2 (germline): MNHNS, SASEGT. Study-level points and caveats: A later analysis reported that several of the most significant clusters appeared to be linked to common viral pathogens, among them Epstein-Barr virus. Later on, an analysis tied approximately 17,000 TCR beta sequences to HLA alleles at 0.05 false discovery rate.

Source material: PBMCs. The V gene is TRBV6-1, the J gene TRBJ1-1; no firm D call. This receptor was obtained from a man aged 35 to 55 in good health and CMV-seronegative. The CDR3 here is CASSPSREAFF. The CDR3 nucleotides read TGTGCCAGCAGCCCCTCTCGTGAAGCTTTCTTT.